This T cell receptor beta chain originates from a study of radiotherapy plus CTLA-4 blockade in lung cancer. The overall study: Disease control reached 30% to 35%, with objective responses in about 19%. Notes on the study in general: Blood saw expansion of tumor-derived TCR clones after radiotherapy plus ipilimumab. Early blood T cell clone dynamics, with interferon-beta, were reported to best predict response.

Turning to this clone: Its antigen is undetermined.

Profiled with immunoSEQ multiplex PCR; TCRdb holds only in-frame clones, not every one. Among 60,000 to 85,000 clones listed, around nine tenths were seen once. Focal radiation plus CTLA-4 blockade with ipilimumab was administered to patients who had chemo-refractory metastatic non-small-cell lung cancer. This CDR3 has 14 amino acids. In germline, CDR1 is KGHSH, CDR2 LQKENI. Germline trimming cut 4 bases from V and 8 bases from J; bases unmatched to any gene: 7. Source: peripheral blood, taken from a patient treated with radiotherapy plus ipilimumab. The origin of this receptor is a human donor with non-small cell lung cancer who had stable disease on radiotherapy plus ipilimumab. The V gene is TRBV18, the J gene TRBJ1-4, with 7 positions matching TRBD1. CDR3 in amino acids: CASSQGAAEEKLFF. The DNA of the CDR3 is TGTGCCAGCTCACAGGGGGCTGCCGAGGAAAAACTGTTTTTT. The whole variable domain, filled in from reference TRBV18 and TRBJ1-4, reads NAGVMQNPRHLVRRRGQEARLRCSPMKGHSHVYWYRQLPEEGLKFMVYLQKENIIDESGMPKERFSAEFPKEGPSILRIQQVVRGDSAAYFCASSQGAAEEKLFFGSGTQLSVL.